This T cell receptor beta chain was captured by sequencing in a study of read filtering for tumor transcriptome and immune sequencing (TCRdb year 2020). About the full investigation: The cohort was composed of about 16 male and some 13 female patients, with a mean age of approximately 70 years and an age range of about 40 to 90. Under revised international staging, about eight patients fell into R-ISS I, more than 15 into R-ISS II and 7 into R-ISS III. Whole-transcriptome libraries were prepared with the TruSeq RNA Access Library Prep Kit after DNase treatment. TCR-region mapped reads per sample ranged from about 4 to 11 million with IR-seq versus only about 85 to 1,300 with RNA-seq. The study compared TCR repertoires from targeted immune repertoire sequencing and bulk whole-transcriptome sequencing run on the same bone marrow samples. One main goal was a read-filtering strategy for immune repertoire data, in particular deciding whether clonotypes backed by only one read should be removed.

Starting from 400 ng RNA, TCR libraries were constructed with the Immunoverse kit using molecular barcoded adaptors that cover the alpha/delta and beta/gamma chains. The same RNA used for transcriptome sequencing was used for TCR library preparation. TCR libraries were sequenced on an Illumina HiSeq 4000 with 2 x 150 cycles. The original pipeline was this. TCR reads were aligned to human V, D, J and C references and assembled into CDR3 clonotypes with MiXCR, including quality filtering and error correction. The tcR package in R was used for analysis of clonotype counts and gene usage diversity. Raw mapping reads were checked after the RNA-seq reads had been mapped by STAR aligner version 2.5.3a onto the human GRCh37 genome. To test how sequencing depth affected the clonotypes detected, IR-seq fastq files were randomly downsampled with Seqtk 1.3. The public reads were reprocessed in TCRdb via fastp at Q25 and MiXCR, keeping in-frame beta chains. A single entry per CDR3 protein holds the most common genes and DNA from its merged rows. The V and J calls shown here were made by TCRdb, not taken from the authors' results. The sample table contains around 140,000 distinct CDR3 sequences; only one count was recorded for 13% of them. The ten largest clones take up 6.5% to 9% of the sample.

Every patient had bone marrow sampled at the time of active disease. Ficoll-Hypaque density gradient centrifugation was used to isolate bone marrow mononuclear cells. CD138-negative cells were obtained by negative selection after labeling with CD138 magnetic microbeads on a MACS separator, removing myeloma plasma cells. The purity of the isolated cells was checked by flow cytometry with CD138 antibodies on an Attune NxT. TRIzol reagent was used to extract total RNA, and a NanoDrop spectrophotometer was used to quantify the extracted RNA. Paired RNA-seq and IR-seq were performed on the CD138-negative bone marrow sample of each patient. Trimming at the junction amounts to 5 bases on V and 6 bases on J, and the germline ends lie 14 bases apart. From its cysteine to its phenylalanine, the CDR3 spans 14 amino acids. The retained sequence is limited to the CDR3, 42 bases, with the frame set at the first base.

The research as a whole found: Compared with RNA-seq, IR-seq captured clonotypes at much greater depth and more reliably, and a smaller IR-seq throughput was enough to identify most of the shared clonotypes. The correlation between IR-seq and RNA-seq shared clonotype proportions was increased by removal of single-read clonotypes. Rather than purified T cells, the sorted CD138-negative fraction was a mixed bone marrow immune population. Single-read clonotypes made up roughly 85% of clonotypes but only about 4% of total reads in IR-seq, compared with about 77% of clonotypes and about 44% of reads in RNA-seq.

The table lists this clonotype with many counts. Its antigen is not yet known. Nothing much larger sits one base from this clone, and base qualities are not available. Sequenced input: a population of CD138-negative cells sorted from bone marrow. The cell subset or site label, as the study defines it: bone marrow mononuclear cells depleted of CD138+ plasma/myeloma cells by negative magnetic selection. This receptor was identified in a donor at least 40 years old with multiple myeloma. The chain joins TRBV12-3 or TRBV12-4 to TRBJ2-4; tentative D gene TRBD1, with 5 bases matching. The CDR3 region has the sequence CASSPAERGNIQYF. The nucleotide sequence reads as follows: TGTGCCAGCAGTCCCGCGGAAAGGGGAAACATTCAGTACTTC.